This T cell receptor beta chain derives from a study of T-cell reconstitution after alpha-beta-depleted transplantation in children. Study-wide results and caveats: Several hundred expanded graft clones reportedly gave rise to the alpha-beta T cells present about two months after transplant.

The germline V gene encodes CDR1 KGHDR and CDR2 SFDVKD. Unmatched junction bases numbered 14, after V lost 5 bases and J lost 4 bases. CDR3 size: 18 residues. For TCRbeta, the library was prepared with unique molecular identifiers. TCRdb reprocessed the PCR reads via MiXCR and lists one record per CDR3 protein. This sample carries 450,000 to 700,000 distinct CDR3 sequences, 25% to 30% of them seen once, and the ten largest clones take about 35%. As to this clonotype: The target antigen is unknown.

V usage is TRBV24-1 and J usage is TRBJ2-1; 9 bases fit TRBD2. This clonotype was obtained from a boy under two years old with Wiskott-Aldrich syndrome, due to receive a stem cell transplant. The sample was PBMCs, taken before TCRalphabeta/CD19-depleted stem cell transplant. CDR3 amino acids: CATSGGIAGAGGYNEQFF. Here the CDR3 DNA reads TGTGCCACCAGTGGTGGAATAGCGGGAGCGGGGGGATACAATGAGCAGTTCTTC.